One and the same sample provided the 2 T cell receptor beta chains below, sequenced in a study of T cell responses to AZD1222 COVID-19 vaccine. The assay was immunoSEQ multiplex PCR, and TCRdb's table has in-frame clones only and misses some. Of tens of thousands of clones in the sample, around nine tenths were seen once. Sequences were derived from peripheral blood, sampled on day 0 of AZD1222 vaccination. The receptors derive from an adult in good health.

CDR3 in amino acids: CASSEAPWRSGANVLTF. In DNA, the CDR3 is TGTGCCAGCAGTGAAGCGCCCTGGAGGTCTGGGGCCAACGTCCTGACTTTC. The chain has TRBV6-1 and TRBJ2-6, with D maybe TRBD2 (5 bases). CDR1 and CDR2 from the germline V gene are MNHNS and SASEGT. Trimming removed 0 bases at V and 1 base at J, with 10 bases between. CDR3 length equals 17 residues.

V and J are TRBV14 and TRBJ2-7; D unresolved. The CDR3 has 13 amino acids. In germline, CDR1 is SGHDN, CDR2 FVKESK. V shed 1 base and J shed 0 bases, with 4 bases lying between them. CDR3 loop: CASSQVVSYEQYF. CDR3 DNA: TGTGCCAGCAGCCAAGTTGTCTCCTACGAGCAGTACTTC.